The T cell receptor (beta chain) under discussion was sequenced for a study of radiotherapy plus CTLA-4 blockade in lung cancer. The V end was cut by 7 bases, the J end by 1 base, with 19 bases between. The CDR3 consists of 16 residues. Per germline, CDR1 MDHEN and CDR2 SYDVKM. Sequencing used immunoSEQ multiplex PCR; TCRdb keeps in-frame clones, though not all of them. The sample holds about 94,000 clones, roughly four fifths seen once. The receptor comes from a human donor with non-small cell lung cancer that progressed on radiotherapy plus ipilimumab. The sample in question was peripheral blood, obtained from a patient treated with radiotherapy plus ipilimumab. The V call is TRBV28, the J call TRBJ1-2, with a tentative D call TRBD1 (5 bases). In DNA, the CDR3 is TGTGCCAGCACATTACGGGGGGGGACCTTTAACTATGGCTACACCTTC. Translation gives CASTLRGGTFNYGYTF.